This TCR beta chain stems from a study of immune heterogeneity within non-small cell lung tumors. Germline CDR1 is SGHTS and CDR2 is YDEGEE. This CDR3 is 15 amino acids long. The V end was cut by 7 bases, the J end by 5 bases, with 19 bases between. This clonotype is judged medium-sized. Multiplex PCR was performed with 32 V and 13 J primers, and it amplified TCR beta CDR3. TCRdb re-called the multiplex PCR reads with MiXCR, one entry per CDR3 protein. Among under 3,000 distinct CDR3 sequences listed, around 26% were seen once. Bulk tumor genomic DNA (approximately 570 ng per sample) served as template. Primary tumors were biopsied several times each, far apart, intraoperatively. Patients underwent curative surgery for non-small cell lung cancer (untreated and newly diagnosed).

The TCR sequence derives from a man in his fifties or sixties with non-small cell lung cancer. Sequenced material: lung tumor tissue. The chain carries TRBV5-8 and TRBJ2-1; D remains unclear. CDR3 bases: TGTGCCAGCTCCGTGGCGGAGACGAGAAACAATGAGCAGTTCTTC. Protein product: CASSVAETRNNEQFF. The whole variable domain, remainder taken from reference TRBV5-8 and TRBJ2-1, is EAGVTQSPTHLIKTRGQQATLRCSPISGHTSVYWYQQALGLGLQFLLWYDEGEERNRGNFPPRFSGRQFPNYSSELNVNALELEDSALYLCASSVAETRNNEQFFGPGTRLTVL.